This is a list of T cell receptor beta chains from one sample in a study of blood T cell repertoires in COVID-19. Assay used: immunoSEQ multiplex PCR; TCRdb lists only in-frame clones, some missing. This sample yields about 100,000 clones, of which about nine tenths are seen a single time; approximately 1.3% belongs to the top ten. Sequencing input: peripheral blood. The receptor source for this set is a woman aged 25 to 39 with acute or convalescent COVID-19. Both conserved end residues are part of each CDR3. The order of the fields is J gene, D gene, V gene, clone size, CDR3 DNA, CDR3 protein. A D gene is named only where the DNA matches it firmly. Clone sizes are given selectively: once, few, many, or a class where the clone is expanded.

TRBJ2-2 - TRBV9 - TGTGCCAGCAGCGACGGGAGTACGGGCTACACCGGGGAGCTGTTTTTT CASSDGSTGYTGELFF
TRBJ2-2 TRBD2 TRBV5-1 - TGCGCCAGCGGGGAGAGTTCGGGGGGAACCGGGGAGCTGTTTTTT CASGESSGGTGELFF
TRBJ2-4 - TRBV28 - TGTGCCAGCGGGGGGTTTCCGGCCAAAAACATTCAGTACTTC CASGGFPAKNIQYF
TRBJ2-5 - TRBV5-6 - TGTGCCAGCAGCCCAGATCAGACAGGCCAAGAGACCCAGTACTTC CASSPDQTGQETQYF
TRBJ2-1 TRBD2 TRBV9 - TGTGCCAGCAGCGTAGGTTTTCGGGAGGGCCCGGAGGGGCAGTTCTTC CASSVGFREGPEGQFF
TRBJ2-3 - TRBV11-2 - TGTGCCAGCAGCTTAGAAATAATTCTCGGGGATACGCAGTATTTT CASSLEIILGDTQYF
TRBJ2-7 TRBD2 TRBV27 medium-sized TGTGCCAGCAGTTTGTTAGCGGGAGGGATCTCCTACGAGCAGTACTTC CASSLLAGGISYEQYF
TRBJ2-2 TRBD1 TRBV5-5 - TGTGCCAGCAGCCTACAGGGGGCGGACACCGGGGAGCTGTTTTTT CASSLQGADTGELFF
TRBJ2-7 TRBD2 TRBV10-2 once TGCGCCAGCAGTGATTGGGCTAGCGGGGGGCCGAACCGGGGGGACGAGCAGTACTTC CASSDWASGGPNRGDEQYF
TRBJ2-1 - TRBV27 few TGTGCCAGCAGTTTACAGGGCTCCTACAATGAGCAGTTCTTC CASSLQGSYNEQFF
TRBJ2-1 TRBD1 TRBV2 - TGTGCCAGCAGTGGACAGGGGATCTACAATGAGCAGTTCTTC CASSGQGIYNEQFF
TRBJ1-5 TRBD1 TRBV5-1 - TGCGCCAGCAGCTTGGGTGAAGGGGGCTCGGGGCAGCCCCAGCATTTT CASSLGEGGSGQPQHF